This T cell receptor (beta chain) was identified during a study of blood T cell repertoires in COVID-19. Study information: Italy, Spain and the United States were the sources of the convalescent and acute COVID-19 samples. Sample material is recorded as cDNA or gDNA derived from T cells, B-cell-depleted T cells, or PBMCs.

Original handling: For nucleated cells, counts were estimated from reference gene primer amplification. TCRdb keeps only in-frame clones here, not all; method: immunoSEQ multiplex PCR. That table furnishes V, J and clone size, whereas the DNA furnished D and trimming. The data hold some 190,000 clones, with less than 90% observed a single time. Deletions cut 6 bases from V and 5 bases from J, with 18 bases between. The CDR3 sequence is 14 residues long. Germline CDR1 and CDR2: SGHRS and YFSETQ. The V call is TRBV5-1, the J call TRBJ2-7; possible D gene TRBD1, 5 bases. This receptor was taken from a human donor in a cohort sampled during active COVID-19. Source material: peripheral blood. This CDR3 reads CASTVLPGIHEQYF. The CDR3 coding sequence is TGCGCCAGCACCGTGCTTCCAGGGATCCACGAGCAGTACTTC.